Listed here are 8 T cell receptor beta chains from one sample, sequenced in a study of blood T cells in healthy people across ages. The authors ran a second PCR of roughly 6 to 12 cycles using a sample-barcoded 5' primer and a J-beta primer mix. A single record per CDR3 protein comes from TCRdb applying MiXCR to the 5' RACE reads. The sample holds a few hundred thousand distinct CDR3 sequences, over 25% seen once. In addition, the sample was reused for a study of T cells of mothers and their children.

Sequences were obtained from blood. These TCRs come from a boy aged 2-9 years in good health.

This clonotype was observed at least ten times. This sequence joins TRBV14 and TRBJ2-3; D perhaps matches TRBD1 (6 bases). The CDR3 is made up of 14 amino acids. The V end lost 4 bases, the J end lost 3 bases, and 11 bases lay between the germline ends. The germline V gene encodes CDR1 SGHDN and CDR2 FVKESK. The CDR3 reads CASSPIQGTDTQYF. The DNA of the CDR3 is TGTGCCAGCAGCCCTATTCAGGGGACAGATACGCAGTATTTT.

This clonotype was observed a handful of times. V and J are TRBV11-2 and TRBJ2-7; 9 bases map to TRBD1. V lost 4 bases and J lost 7; bases outside the gene matches: 11. Per the germline V gene, CDR1 is SGHAT and CDR2 is FQNNGV. The CDR3 contains 15 residues. The CDR3 bases are TGTGCCAGCAGCTATGGGACAGGGTCCAGGGAAGAGCAGTACTTC. It codes for CASSYGTGSREEQYF.

The chain recombines TRBV5-4 with TRBJ2-3, with D possibly TRBD2 on 7 matching bases. This CDR3 is built from 16 residues. The ends were cut back, 4 bases at V and 4 bases at J, with 19 bases in the middle. CDR1 is SGHNT and CDR2 is YYREEE in the germline V gene (reference sequence). DNA of the CDR3: TGTGCCAGCAGCCCTCAGGGGCGGGGGAGAGCAGATACGCAGTATTTT. It is translated as CASSPQGRGRADTQYF.

The genes are TRBV2 and TRBJ2-5; tentatively, D is TRBD2 (7 bases). This CDR3 has 19 residues. The V gene lost 7 bases and the J gene lost 5 bases, with 32 bases spanning the gap. The germline CDR1 and CDR2 sequences are SNHLY and FYNNEI. CDR3 coding DNA: TGTGCCAGCAATCCAAGTCAAAATAGGGGGGGATCGGCCTGGGAGACCCAGTACTTC. This encodes CASNPSQNRGGSAWETQYF.

This clonotype appeared a single time. The rearrangement links TRBV7-6 to TRBJ1-1, with no clear D. CDR3 length: 13 amino acids. The germline gives CDR1 SGHVS, CDR2 FNYEAQ. The V and J ends lost 2 bases and 7 bases respectively, with 11 bases between them. The CDR3 sequence is CASSLPGSFEAFF. DNA of the CDR3: TGTGCCAGCAGCTTACCTGGCAGCTTTGAAGCTTTCTTT.

The CDR3 nucleotides are TGCAGCGTTGAAGCGCAGGGGGCTGGCTACGAGCAGTACTTC. It translates to CSVEAQGAGYEQYF. The chain recombines TRBV29-1 with TRBJ2-5; TRBD1 aligns across 8 bases. The DNA end lines up better with TRBJ2-7; the J call may be wrong. The CDR3 is 14 residues long. Germline V CDR1 and CDR2: SQVTM, ANQGSEA.

This clonotype was observed a handful of times. This chain links TRBV27 with TRBJ1-1; TRBD1 aligns across 8 bases. This CDR3 region has 13 residues. Trimming took 6 bases from V and 1 from J; bases not matched to a gene: 1. Germline CDR1 reads MNHEY; CDR2 reads SMNVEV (reference sequence). The CDR3 loop reads CASRTGANTEAFF. The CDR3, as DNA: TGTGCCAGCAGGACAGGGGCGAACACTGAAGCTTTCTTT.

This chain connects TRBV12-3 or TRBV12-4 to TRBJ2-4; 8 bases match TRBD1. V shed 6 bases and J 7 bases; nucleotides not matched to a gene: 26. The CDR3 has 20 residues. CDR3 sequence (DNA): TGTGCCAGCAGATTCGGGACAGGACGCCAAAGTGGTGGGGTTATGAACATTCAGTACTTC. This codes for CASRFGTGRQSGGVMNIQYF.